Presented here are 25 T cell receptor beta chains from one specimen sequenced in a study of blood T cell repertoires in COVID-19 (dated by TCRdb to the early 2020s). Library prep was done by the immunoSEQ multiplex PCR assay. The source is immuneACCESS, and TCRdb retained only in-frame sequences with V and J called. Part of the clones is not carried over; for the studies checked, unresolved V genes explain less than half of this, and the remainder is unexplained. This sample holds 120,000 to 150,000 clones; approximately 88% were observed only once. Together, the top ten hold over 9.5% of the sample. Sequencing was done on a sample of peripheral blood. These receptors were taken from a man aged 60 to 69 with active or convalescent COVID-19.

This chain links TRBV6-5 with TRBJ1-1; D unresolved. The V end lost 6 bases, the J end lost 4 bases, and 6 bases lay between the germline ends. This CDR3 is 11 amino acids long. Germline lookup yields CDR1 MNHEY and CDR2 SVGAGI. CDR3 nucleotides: TGTGCCAGCAGAGCCTCCACTGAAGCTTTCTTT. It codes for CASRASTEAFF.

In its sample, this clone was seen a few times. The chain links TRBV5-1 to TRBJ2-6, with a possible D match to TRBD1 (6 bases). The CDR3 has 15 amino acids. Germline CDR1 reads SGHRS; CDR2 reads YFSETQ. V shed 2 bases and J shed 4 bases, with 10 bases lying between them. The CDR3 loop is CASSFTGSGANVLTF. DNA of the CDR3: TGCGCCAGCAGCTTTACAGGGTCCGGGGCCAACGTCCTGACTTTC.

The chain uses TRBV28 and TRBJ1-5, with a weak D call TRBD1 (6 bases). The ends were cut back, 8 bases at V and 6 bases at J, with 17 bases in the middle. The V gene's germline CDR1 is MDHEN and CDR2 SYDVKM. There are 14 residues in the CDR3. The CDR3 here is CASGRAGAIQPQHF. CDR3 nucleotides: TGTGCCAGCGGACGGGCGGGGGCGATTCAGCCCCAGCATTTT.

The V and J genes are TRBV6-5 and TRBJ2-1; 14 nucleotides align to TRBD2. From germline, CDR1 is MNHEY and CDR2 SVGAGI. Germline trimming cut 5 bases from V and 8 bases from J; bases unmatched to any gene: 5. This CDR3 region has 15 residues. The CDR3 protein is CASSKTSGRAYEQFF. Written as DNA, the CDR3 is TGTGCCAGCAGTAAGACTAGCGGGAGGGCATATGAGCAGTTCTTC.

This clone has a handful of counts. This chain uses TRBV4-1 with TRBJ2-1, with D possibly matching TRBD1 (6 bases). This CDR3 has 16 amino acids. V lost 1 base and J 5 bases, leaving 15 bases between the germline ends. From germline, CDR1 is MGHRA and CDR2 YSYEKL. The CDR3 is CASSQGRGTGNNEQFF. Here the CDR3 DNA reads TGCGCCAGCAGCCAAGGAAGAGGAACAGGGAACAATGAGCAGTTCTTC.

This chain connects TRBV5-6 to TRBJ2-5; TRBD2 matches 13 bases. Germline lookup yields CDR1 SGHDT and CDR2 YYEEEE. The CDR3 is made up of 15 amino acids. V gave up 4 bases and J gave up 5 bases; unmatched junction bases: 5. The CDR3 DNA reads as TGTGCCAGCAGCGTCGGACTAGCGGGAGTGGAGACCCAGTACTTC. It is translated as CASSVGLAGVETQYF.

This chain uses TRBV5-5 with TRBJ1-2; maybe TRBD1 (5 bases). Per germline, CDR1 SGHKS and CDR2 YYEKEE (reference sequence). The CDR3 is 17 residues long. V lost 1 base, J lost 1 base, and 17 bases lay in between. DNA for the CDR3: TGTGCCAGCAGCTTGATAACGTGGGGCAAGGATAACTATGGCTACACCTTC. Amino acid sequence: CASSLITWGKDNYGYTF.

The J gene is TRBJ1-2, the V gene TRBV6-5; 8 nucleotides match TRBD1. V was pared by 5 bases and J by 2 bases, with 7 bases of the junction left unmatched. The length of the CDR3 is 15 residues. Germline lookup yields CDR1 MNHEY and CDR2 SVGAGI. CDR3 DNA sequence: TGTGCCAGCAGTATAACAGGGGGGACCAACTATGGCTACACCTTC. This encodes CASSITGGTNYGYTF.

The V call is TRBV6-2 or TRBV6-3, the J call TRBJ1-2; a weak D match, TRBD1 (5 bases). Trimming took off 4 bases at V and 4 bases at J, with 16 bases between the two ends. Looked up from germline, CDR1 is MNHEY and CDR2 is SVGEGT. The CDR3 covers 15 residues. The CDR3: CASSSVQGKSYGYTF. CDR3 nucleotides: TGTGCCAGCAGTTCGGTCCAGGGAAAAAGCTATGGCTACACCTTC.

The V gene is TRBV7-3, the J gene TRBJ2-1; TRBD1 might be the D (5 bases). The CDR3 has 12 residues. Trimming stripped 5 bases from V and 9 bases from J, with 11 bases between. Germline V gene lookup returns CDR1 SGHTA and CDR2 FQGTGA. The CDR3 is CASSGHRGEQFF. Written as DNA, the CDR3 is TGTGCCAGCAGCGGCCATAGGGGTGAGCAGTTCTTC.

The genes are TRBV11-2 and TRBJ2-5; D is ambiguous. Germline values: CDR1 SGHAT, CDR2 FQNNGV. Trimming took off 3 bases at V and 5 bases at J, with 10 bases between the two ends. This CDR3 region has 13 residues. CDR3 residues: CASSFGMRETQYF. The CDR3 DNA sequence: TGTGCCAGCAGCTTCGGTATGCGGGAGACCCAGTACTTC.

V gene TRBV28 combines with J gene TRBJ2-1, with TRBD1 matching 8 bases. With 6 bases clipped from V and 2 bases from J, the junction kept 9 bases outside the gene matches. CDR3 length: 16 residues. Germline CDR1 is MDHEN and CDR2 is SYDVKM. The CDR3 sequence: CASSQDRAYAYNEQFF. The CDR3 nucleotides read TGTGCCAGCAGCCAGGACAGGGCTTATGCCTACAATGAGCAGTTCTTC.

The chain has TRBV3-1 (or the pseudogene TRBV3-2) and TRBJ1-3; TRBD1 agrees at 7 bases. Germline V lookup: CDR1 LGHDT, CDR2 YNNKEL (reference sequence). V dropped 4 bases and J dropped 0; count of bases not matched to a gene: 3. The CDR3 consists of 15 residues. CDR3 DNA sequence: TGTGCCAGCAGCCGACAGGGTTACTCTGGAAACACCATATATTTT. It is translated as CASSRQGYSGNTIYF.

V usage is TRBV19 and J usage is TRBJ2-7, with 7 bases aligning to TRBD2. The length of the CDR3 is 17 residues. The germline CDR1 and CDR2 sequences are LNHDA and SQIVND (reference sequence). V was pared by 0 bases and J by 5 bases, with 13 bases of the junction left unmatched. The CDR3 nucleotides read TGTGCCAGTAGTATAGATTTCCGGGGGGTCGGCATACACGAGCAGTACTTC. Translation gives CASSIDFRGVGIHEQYF.

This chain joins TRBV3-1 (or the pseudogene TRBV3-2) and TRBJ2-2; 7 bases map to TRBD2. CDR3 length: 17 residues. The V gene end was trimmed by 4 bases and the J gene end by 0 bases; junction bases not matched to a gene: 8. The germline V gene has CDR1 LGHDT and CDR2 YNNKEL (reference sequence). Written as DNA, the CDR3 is TGTGCCAGCAGCCCAGTCGGGGGGTCAACGAACACCGGGGAGCTGTTTTTT. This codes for CASSPVGGSTNTGELFF.

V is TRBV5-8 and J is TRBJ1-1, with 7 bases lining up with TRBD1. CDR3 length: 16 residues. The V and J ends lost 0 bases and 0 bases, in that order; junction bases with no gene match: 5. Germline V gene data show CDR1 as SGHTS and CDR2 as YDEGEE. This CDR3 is CASSLAAGQMNTEAFF. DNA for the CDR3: TGTGCCAGCAGCTTGGCCGCGGGACAGATGAACACTGAAGCTTTCTTT.

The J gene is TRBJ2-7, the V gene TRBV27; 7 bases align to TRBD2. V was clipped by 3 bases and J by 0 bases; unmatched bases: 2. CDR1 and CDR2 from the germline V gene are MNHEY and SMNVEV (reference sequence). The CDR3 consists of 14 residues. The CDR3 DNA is TGTGCCAGCAGTTTCCAGCGGGACTCCTACGAGCAGTACTTC. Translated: CASSFQRDSYEQYF.

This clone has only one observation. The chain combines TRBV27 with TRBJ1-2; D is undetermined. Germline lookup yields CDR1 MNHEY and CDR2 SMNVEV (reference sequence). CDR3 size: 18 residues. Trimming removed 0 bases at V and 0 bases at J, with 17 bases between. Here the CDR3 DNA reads TGTGCCAGCAGTTTATCGGGTACAGCCTTCTTTTCTAACTATGGCTACACCTTC. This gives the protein CASSLSGTAFFSNYGYTF.

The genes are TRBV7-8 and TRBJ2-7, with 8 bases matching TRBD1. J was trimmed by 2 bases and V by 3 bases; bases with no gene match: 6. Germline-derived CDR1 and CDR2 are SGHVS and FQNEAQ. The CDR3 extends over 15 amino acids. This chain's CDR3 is CASSFQGQGAYEQYF. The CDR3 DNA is TGTGCCAGCAGCTTTCAAGGACAGGGAGCCTACGAGCAGTACTTC. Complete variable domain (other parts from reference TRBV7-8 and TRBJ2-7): GAGVSQSPRYKVAKRGQDVALRCDPISGHVSLFWYQQALGQGPEFLTYFQNEAQLDKSGLPSDRFFAERPEGSVSTLKIQRTQQEDSAVYLCASSFQGQGAYEQYFGPGTRLTVT.

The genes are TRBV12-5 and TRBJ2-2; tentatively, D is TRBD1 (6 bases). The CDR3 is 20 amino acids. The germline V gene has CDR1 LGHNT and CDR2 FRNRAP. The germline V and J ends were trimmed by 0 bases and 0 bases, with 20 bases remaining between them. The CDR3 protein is CASGLVLELTQGTNTGELFF. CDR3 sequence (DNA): TGTGCTAGTGGTTTGGTCTTGGAATTGACCCAGGGGACGAACACCGGGGAGCTGTTTTTT. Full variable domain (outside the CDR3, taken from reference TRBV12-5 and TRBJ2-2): DARVTQTPRHKVTEMGQEVTMRCQPILGHNTVFWYRQTMMQGLELLAYFRNRAPLDDSGMPKDRFSAEMPDATLATLKIQPSEPRDSAVYFCASGLVLELTQGTNTGELFFGEGSRLTVL.

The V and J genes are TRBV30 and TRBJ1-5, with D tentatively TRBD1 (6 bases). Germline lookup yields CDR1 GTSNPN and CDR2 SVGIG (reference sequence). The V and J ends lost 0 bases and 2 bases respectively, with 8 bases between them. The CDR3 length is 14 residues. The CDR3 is CAWSVGQRNQPQHF. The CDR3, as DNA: TGTGCCTGGAGTGTTGGACAGCGCAATCAGCCCCAGCATTTT. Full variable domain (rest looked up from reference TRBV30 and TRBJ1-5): SQTIHQWPATLVQPVGSPLSLECTVEGTSNPNLYWYRQAAGRGLQLLFYSVGIGQISSEVPQNLSASRPQDRQFILSSKKLLLSDSGFYLCAWSVGQRNQPQHFGDGTRLSIL.

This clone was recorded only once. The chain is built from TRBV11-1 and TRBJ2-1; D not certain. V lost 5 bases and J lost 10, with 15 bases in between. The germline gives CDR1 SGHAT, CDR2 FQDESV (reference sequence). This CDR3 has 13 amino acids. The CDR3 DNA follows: TGTGCCAGCAGCCCCATTCGTTCACAAGAGCAGTTCTTC. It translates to CASSPIRSQEQFF.

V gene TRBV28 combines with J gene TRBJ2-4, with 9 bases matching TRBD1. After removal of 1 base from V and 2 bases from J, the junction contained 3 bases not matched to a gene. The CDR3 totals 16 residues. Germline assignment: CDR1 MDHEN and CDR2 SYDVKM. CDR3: CASSLSGTGSKNIQYF. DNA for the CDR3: TGTGCCAGCAGTTTATCCGGGACAGGGTCCAAAAACATTCAGTACTTC.

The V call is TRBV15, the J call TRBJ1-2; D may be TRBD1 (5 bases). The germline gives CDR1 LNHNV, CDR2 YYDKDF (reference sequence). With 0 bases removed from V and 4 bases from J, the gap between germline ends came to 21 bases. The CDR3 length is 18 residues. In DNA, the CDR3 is TGTGCCACCAGCAGAGATCGGGGGGGAGCTAGCCTGGGCTATGGCTACACCTTC. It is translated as CATSRDRGGASLGYGYTF.

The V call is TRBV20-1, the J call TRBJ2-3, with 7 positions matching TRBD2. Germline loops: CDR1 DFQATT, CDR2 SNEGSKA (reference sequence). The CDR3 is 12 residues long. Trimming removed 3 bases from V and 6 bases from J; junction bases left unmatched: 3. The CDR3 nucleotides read TGCAGTGCTAGTGGGGGGGTGGATACGCAGTATTTT. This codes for CSASGGVDTQYF.